The clone carrying this T cell receptor beta chain showed up just a few times. The data were taken from a study of blood T cell repertoires in COVID-19. Study details: Sites across the United States, Italy and Spain contributed samples from acute and convalescent COVID-19. PBMCs, B-cell-depleted T cells, or T cells provided the cDNA or gDNA that made up the material.

Authors' processing steps: Estimation of nucleated cell counts relied on the amplification of reference gene primers. Using immunoSEQ multiplex PCR, the repertoire was profiled, and TCRdb retains in-frame clones only, with some absent. That table furnishes V, J and clone size, whereas the DNA furnished D and trimming. The sample holds approximately 500,000 clones, approximately 85% seen once. CDR3 length: 15 amino acids. Germline CDR1 is SGDLS and CDR2 is YYNGEE. Trimming pared 0 bases from V and 5 bases from J, leaving 14 bases between. This sequence joins TRBV9 and TRBJ1-2, with a possible D match to TRBD1 (6 bases). This TCR was recovered from a human donor in a cohort sampled during active COVID-19. Sequenced material: peripheral blood. The CDR3 sequence: CASSVAGGAVYGYTF. The CDR3 DNA follows: TGTGCCAGCAGCGTAGCTGGGGGCGCCGTATATGGCTACACCTTC.